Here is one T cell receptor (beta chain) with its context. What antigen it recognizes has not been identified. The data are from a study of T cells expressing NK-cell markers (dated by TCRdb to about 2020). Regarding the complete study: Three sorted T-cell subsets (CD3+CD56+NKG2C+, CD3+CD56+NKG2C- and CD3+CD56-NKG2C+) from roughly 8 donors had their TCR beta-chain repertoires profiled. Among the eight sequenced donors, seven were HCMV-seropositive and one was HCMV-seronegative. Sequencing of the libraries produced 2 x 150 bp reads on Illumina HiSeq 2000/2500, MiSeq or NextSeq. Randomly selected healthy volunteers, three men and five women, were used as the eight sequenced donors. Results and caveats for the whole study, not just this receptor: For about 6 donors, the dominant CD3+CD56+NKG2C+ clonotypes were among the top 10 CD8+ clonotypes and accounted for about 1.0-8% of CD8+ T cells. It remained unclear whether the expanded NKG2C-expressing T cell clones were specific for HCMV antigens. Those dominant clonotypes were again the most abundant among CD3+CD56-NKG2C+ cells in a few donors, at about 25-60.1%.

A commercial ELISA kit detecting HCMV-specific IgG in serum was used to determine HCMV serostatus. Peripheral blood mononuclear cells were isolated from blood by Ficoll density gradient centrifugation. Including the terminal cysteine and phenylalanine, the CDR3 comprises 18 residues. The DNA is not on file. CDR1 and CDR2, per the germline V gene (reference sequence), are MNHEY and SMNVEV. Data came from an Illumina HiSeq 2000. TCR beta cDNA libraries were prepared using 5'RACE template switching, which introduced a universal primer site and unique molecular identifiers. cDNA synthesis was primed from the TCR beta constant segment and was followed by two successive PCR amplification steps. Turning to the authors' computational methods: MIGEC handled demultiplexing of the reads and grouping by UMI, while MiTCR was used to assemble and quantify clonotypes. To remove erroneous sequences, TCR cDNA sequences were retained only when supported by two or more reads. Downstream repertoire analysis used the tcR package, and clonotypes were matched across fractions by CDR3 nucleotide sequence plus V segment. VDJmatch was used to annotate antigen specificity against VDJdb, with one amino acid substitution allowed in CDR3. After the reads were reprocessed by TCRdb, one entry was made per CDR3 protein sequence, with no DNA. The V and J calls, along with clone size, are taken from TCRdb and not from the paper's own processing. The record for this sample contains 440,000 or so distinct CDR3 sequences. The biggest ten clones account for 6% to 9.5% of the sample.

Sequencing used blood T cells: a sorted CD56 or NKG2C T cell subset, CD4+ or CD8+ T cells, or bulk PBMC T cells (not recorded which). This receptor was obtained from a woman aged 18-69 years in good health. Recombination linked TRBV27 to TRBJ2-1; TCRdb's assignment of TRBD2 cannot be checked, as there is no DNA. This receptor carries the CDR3 CASSSITSGRGSYNEQFF.